These 15 T cell receptor beta chains share one sample of origin, sequenced in a study of molecular identifiers for immune sequencing clone quantification. MiXCR, applied by TCRdb to the PCR reads, yields one record per CDR3 protein. The profile shows more than 250,000 distinct CDR3 sequences, 20% to 25% of them singletons. Sequenced input: naive CD8+ T cells from blood, with Jurkat cell RNA spiked in. The subset is: FACS-sorted CD8+CD4-CCR7+CD45RA+ naive T cells. The receptors here all came from a human donor in good health. Some libraries in this study had Jurkat cell RNA spiked in.

With regard to this clonotype: This may arise from a read error, as a much more abundant clone is one base away. This chain links TRBV14 with TRBJ2-3, with TRBD2 matching 10 bases. V was pared by 0 bases and J by 4 bases, with 13 bases of the junction left unmatched. The germline gives CDR1 SGHDN, CDR2 FVKESK. This CDR3 spans 19 amino acids. CDR3 in DNA: TGTGCCAGCAGCCAAGACCCTCTAGCGGGGGTCCAATTCCCAGATACGCAGTATTTT. This sequence encodes CASSQDPLAGVQFPDTQYF.

A remark on this clonotype: This clone may be a read error of a much larger clone one base away. The chain couples TRBV7-8 to TRBJ2-3; 10 bases align to TRBD1. CDR1 is SGHVS and CDR2 is FQNEAQ in the germline V gene. The CDR3 extends over 14 amino acids. The DNA of the CDR3 is TGTGCCAGCACTCCGACAGGGGGCATAGATATGCAGTATTTT. It encodes CASTPTGGIDMQYF.

This clonotype was detected only a few times. The chain combines TRBV20-1 with TRBJ2-7, with a possible D match to TRBD1 (5 bases). The germline V and J ends were trimmed by 5 bases and 0 bases, with 17 bases remaining between them. Germline lookup yields CDR1 DFQATT and CDR2 SNEGSKA (reference sequence). CDR3 length: 15 residues. The CDR3 nucleotides are TGCAGTGCTCCCAACGACAGAACCCACTCCTACGAGCAGTACTTC. Its translation: CSAPNDRTHSYEQYF.

A few counts support this clonotype. The V call is TRBV30, the J call TRBJ2-7; TRBD2 aligns across 13 bases. Germline V gene data show CDR1 as GTSNPN and CDR2 as SVGIG (reference sequence). This CDR3 comprises 16 residues. J gave up 3 bases and V 2 bases, and 7 bases lay outside the gene matches. CDR3 sequence reads: CAWSLPGLAGIYEQYF. CDR3 in DNA: TGTGCCTGGAGTTTACCGGGACTAGCGGGGATCTACGAGCAGTACTTC.

As to this clonotype: A clone one base away is much larger, so this may be a read error. The chain is built from TRBV4-3 and TRBJ2-3, with D unclear. Germline assignment: CDR1 LGHNA and CDR2 YSLEER. The CDR3 covers 15 residues. The CDR3 coding sequence is TGCGCCAGCAGCCAAGATTTAGACAACACAGATACGCGGTATTTT. It encodes CASSQDLDNTDTRYF.

This clonotype has ten or more counts. CDR3 nucleotide sequence: TGTGCCAGCGTCCCCCGAGACAGGGGGACCGAGCAGTACTTC. Translated, it gives CASVPRDRGTEQYF. The chain has TRBV28 and TRBJ2-7, with 9 bases lining up with TRBD1. Germline CDR1 and CDR2: MDHEN and SYDVKM. Trimming took 8 bases from V and 6 from J; bases not matched to a gene: 11. The CDR3 extends over 14 amino acids.

With regard to this clonotype: This may be a read error: a much more frequent sequence differs by one nucleotide. The chain is built from TRBV14 and TRBJ1-1, with no clear D. This CDR3 spans 13 amino acids. Germline V gene lookup returns CDR1 SGHDN and CDR2 FVKESK. As DNA, the CDR3 is TGTGCCAGCAGCCAAGACCCGGGCACTGAAGCTTCCTTT. Encoded protein: CASSQDPGTEASF.

This clonotype has more than one count but fewer than ten. The chain uses TRBV7-9 and TRBJ2-1; D is perhaps TRBD2 (6 bases). Per germline, CDR1 SEHNR and CDR2 FQNEAQ (reference sequence). With 3 bases removed from V and 10 bases from J, the gap between germline ends came to 16 bases. This CDR3 is built from 14 residues. The CDR3 bases are TGTGCCAGCAGCTTTCGGGGAACTAGCTTCGAGCAGTTCTTC. Translated, it gives CASSFRGTSFEQFF.

Comments on this clonotype: Since a much larger clone is just one base distant, this may be a read error. V and J are TRBV7-9 and TRBJ1-4; D gene ambiguous. The CDR3 has 11 residues. Germline loops: CDR1 SEHNR, CDR2 FQNEAQ (reference sequence). DNA of the CDR3: TGTGCCAGCAGCTCTGATGAAGAACTGTTTTTT. Translation gives CASSSDEELFF.

This clonotype occurred a few times. J is TRBJ1-1 and V is TRBV7-9; D gene unclear. The CDR3 totals 13 residues. Germline V gene data show CDR1 as SEHNR and CDR2 as FQNEAQ (reference sequence). V lost 0 bases and J 6 bases, leaving 8 bases between the germline ends. The CDR3 here is CASSLARSPEAFF. The CDR3 region has the DNA TGTGCCAGCAGCTTAGCGCGTAGCCCTGAAGCTTTCTTT.

There are many counts of this clonotype. The V call is TRBV14, the J call TRBJ2-7; D is unresolved. Germline CDR1 SGHDN, CDR2 FVKESK. Trimming left V 0 bases short and J 4 bases short, with 10 bases between. The CDR3 has 14 amino acids. The CDR3 DNA follows: TGTGCCAGCAGCCAAGAAGTGGGTACATACGAGCAGTACTTC. Its protein is CASSQEVGTYEQYF.

On this clonotype: A much bigger clone sits one base away, suggesting this may be a read error. The chain is built from TRBV10-3 and TRBJ1-1; D not resolved. This CDR3 has 12 residues. The V gene's germline CDR1 is ENHRY and CDR2 SYGVKD. Trimming removed 7 bases from V and 7 bases from J, with 13 bases in between. CDR3 residues: CAINSGSNEAFF. The DNA of the CDR3 is TGTGCCATCAACTCGGGGTCGAATGAAGCTTTCTTT.

The CDR3 nucleotides are TGTGCCACCAGTGACCCTGACACGAACACTGAAGCTTTCTTT. Amino acids: CATSDPDTNTEAFF. The chain links TRBV24-1 to TRBJ1-1; D unclear. V was trimmed by 4 bases and J by 1 base, leaving 9 bases between them. CDR3 length: 14 amino acids. Germline V gene lookup returns CDR1 KGHDR and CDR2 SFDVKD.

This sequence joins TRBV19 and TRBJ1-5, with a weak D call TRBD1 (6 bases). In germline, CDR1 is LNHDA, CDR2 SQIVND (reference sequence). There are 16 residues in the CDR3. V was clipped by 1 base and J by 5 bases, with 15 bases between them. CDR3 amino acids: CASSIATRGMDQPQHF. DNA for the CDR3: TGTGCCAGTAGTATAGCCACCAGGGGAATGGATCAGCCCCAGCATTTT.

On this clonotype: This may come from a read error, since a much larger clone is one base off. The genes are TRBV7-3 and TRBJ2-3; D is possibly TRBD2 (5 bases). This CDR3 region has 16 residues. The V and J ends lost 5 bases and 3 bases respectively, with 18 bases between them. The V gene's germline CDR1 is SGHTA and CDR2 FQGTGA. CDR3 amino acids: CASSPSGAERTDTQYF. DNA of the CDR3: TGTGCCAGCAGCCCAAGTGGAGCGGAAAGGACAGATACGCAGTATTTT. The whole variable domain, remainder taken from reference TRBV7-3 and TRBJ2-3, is GAGVSQTPSNKVTEKGKYVELRCDPISGHTALYWYRQSLGQGPEFLIYFQGTGAADDSGLPNDRFFAVRPEGSVSTLKIQRTERGDSAVYLCASSPSGAERTDTQYFGPGTRLTVL.